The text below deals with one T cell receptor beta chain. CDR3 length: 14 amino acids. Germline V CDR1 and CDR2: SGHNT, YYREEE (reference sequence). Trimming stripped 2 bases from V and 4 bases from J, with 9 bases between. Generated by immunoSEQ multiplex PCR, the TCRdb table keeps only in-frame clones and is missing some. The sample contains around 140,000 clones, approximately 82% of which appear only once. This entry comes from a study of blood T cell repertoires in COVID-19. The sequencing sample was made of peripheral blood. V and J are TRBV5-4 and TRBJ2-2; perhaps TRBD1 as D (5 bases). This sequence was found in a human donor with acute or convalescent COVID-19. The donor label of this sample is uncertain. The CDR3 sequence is CASSFLGVTGELFF. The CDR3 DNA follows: TGTGCCAGCAGCTTCCTAGGGGTCACCGGGGAGCTGTTTTTT.